Below, 29 T cell receptor beta chains from the same sample are listed, as sequenced in a study of early T cells in non-severe SARS-CoV-2 infection. TCRdb reprocessed the 5' RACE reads via MiXCR and lists one record per CDR3 protein. The table records approximately 47,000 distinct CDR3 sequences, approximately 9% of them present only once. The specimen was whole blood, collected at baseline. The origin of the receptors is an adult who was a healthcare worker with PCR-confirmed SARS-CoV-2 infection or an uninfected control (not recorded which).

The gene calls are TRBV4-1 and TRBJ1-4; 8 nucleotides align to TRBD1. The trim removed 5 bases at V and 3 bases at J, leaving 5 bases unmatched. This CDR3 contains 15 residues. CDR1 and CDR2 (germline): MGHRA, YSYEKL. The CDR3 here is CASSSRQGSNEKLFF. The CDR3 DNA is TGCGCCAGCAGCTCTCGACAGGGGTCTAATGAAAAACTGTTTTTT.

The chain couples TRBV9 to TRBJ2-6; D not certain. The V gene's germline CDR1 is SGDLS and CDR2 YYNGEE. V lost 1 base to trimming and J lost 2 bases, with 1 base between them. The CDR3 runs to 13 residues. The DNA of the CDR3 is TGTGCCAGCAGCGTACCTGGGGCCAACGTCCTGACTTTC. Its protein product is CASSVPGANVLTF.

The chain combines TRBV29-1 with TRBJ1-2, with 10 bases that match TRBD1. With V trimmed by 7 bases and J by 4 bases, 6 bases remained unmatched. There are 13 residues in the CDR3. Germline V gene sequence: CDR1 SQVTM, CDR2 ANQGSEA. CDR3 amino acids: CSGGQGVGYGYTF. The DNA of the CDR3 is TGCAGCGGAGGACAGGGGGTCGGCTATGGCTACACCTTC.

This clonotype has at least ten counts. The V gene is TRBV29-1, the J gene TRBJ1-1, with 8 bases that match TRBD1. The CDR3 covers 13 residues. Germline loops: CDR1 SQVTM, CDR2 ANQGSEA. V was clipped by 7 bases and J by 4 bases; unmatched bases: 8. CDR3 DNA: TGCAGCGCCACAGGGGGTTGGGGCACTGAAGCTTTCTTT. Protein: CSATGGWGTEAFF.

This clonotype was recorded a few times. This rearrangement joins TRBV29-1 to TRBJ2-1; D ambiguous. From germline, CDR1 is SQVTM and CDR2 ANQGSEA. The CDR3 covers 12 residues. V was shortened by 3 bases and J by 2 bases, with 5 bases between the two germline ends. The CDR3 sequence is CSVDGAYNEQFF. The CDR3 nucleotides read TGCAGCGTTGACGGTGCCTACAATGAGCAGTTCTTC.

The genes are TRBV27 and TRBJ2-1, with D perhaps matching TRBD1 (6 bases). There are 14 residues in the CDR3. The germline gives CDR1 MNHEY, CDR2 SMNVEV (reference sequence). Trimming cost V 5 bases and J 3 bases, with 11 bases left between them. The CDR3 sequence is CASSTQGIYNEQFF. The CDR3 region has the DNA TGTGCCAGCAGTACCCAGGGGATCTACAATGAGCAGTTCTTC.

The rearrangement links TRBV7-6 to TRBJ1-6; D unclear. Trimming pared 2 bases from V and 5 bases from J, leaving 13 bases between. In germline, CDR1 is SGHVS, CDR2 FNYEAQ. The length of the CDR3 is 16 residues. The DNA of the CDR3 is TGTGCCAGCAGCTTATTGGCGGGGAACCATAATTCACCCCTCCACTTT. As protein: CASSLLAGNHNSPLHF.

This clonotype was seen repeatedly, ten times or more. V gene TRBV4-1 combines with J gene TRBJ2-7; TRBD2 matches 9 bases. V shed 1 base and J 3 bases; nucleotides not matched to a gene: 4. Looked up from germline, CDR1 is MGHRA and CDR2 is YSYEKL. CDR3 length: 15 amino acids. For the CDR3, the DNA is TGCGCCAGCAGCCAAGGGCTAGCGGGGTTCTACGAGCAGTACTTC. Residues: CASSQGLAGFYEQYF.

CDR3 residues: CASSSRQGWAEAFF. In DNA form, the CDR3 reads TGTGCCAGCAGCTCTCGACAGGGGTGGGCTGAAGCTTTCTTT. The chain links TRBV7-9 to TRBJ1-1, with TRBD1 identical over 8 bases. CDR3 length equals 14 residues. Germline loops: CDR1 SEHNR, CDR2 FQNEAQ (reference sequence). V trimming: 4 bases; J trimming: 6 bases; junction bases outside the gene matches: 7.

For this clonotype: With a much larger clone just one base away, this may be a read error. The CDR3 ends on some other residue instead of the conserved phenylalanine or tryptophan, so this is likely a read error. This rearrangement joins TRBV7-2 to TRBJ2-3; possibly TRBD2 for D (5 bases). The CDR3 loop spans 15 amino acids. Germline values: CDR1 SGHTA, CDR2 FQGNSA. The V end was cut by 1 base, the J end by 2 bases, with 10 bases between. CDR3 DNA sequence: TGTGCCAGCAGCTTAGTTTACGGGATCACAGATACGCAGTATTCT. Its protein product is CASSLVYGITDTQYS.

This clonotype occurred a few times. J is TRBJ2-2 and V is TRBV7-2; D not resolved. CDR1 is SGHTA, CDR2 FQGNSA, per germline. The CDR3 is 13 amino acids. Trimming left V 3 bases short and J 7 bases short, with 9 bases between. The CDR3 nucleotides read TGTGCCAGCAGCTTCTACCTTAGCGGGGAGCTGTTTTTT. Amino acids: CASSFYLSGELFF.

The rearrangement joins TRBV2 to TRBJ2-1; D may correspond to TRBD1 or TRBD2 (5 bases each). V lost 7 bases and J lost 8, with 15 bases in between. The CDR3 is 13 amino acids. The germline CDR1 and CDR2 sequences are SNHLY and FYNNEI. The CDR3 sequence: CASNSGPSDEQFF. The CDR3 DNA reads as TGTGCCAGCAACTCGGGGCCCAGCGATGAGCAGTTCTTC.

This rearrangement joins TRBV6-1 to TRBJ1-2, with TRBD1 matching over 8 bases. Trimming took 4 bases from V and 4 from J; bases not matched to a gene: 8. The CDR3 length is 15 residues. Germline V gene lookup returns CDR1 MNHNS and CDR2 SASEGT. CDR3 sequence: CASSVSGGAGYGYTF. The CDR3 nucleotides read TGTGCCAGCAGTGTCTCAGGGGGCGCTGGCTATGGCTACACCTTC.

The J gene is TRBJ2-1, the V gene TRBV6-5; no clear D gene. Germline values: CDR1 MNHEY, CDR2 SVGAGI. V lost 2 bases and J 0 bases, leaving 5 bases between the germline ends. The CDR3 runs 14 residues. The CDR3 sequence is CASSYRSSYNEQFF. The CDR3 bases are TGTGCCAGCAGTTACAGAAGCTCCTACAATGAGCAGTTCTTC.

This clonotype was detected only a few times. The chain employs TRBV10-3 and TRBJ2-1, with 10 bases aligning to TRBD2. The ends lost 2 bases at V and 4 bases at J; junction bases unmatched: 17. CDR1 is ENHRY and CDR2 is SYGVKD in the germline V gene. There are 20 residues in the CDR3. For the CDR3, the DNA is TGTGCCATCAGTGAGCCTCCGGGACTGATGACTAGCGGGCTTTACAATGAGCAGTTCTTC. Translating it yields CAISEPPGLMTSGLYNEQFF.

There are many counts of this clonotype. The rearrangement joins TRBV12-3 or TRBV12-4 to TRBJ2-4; 8 bases are shared with TRBD1. Germline trimming cut 6 bases from V and 6 bases from J; bases unmatched to any gene: 7. This CDR3 spans 14 amino acids. DNA for the CDR3: TGTGCCAGCAGATCTACAGGGGGTGGAAACATTCAGTACTTC. Its translation: CASRSTGGGNIQYF.

V gene TRBV10-1 combines with J gene TRBJ1-1; D not certain. Germline CDR1 and CDR2: WNHNN and SYGVQD (reference sequence). The CDR3 spans 12 residues. The V end was cut by 10 bases, the J end by 0 bases, with 9 bases between. CDR3 in amino acids: CAISDLNTEAFF. CDR3 DNA: TGCGCCATTTCGGACCTGAACACTGAAGCTTTCTTT.

Ten or more counts support this clonotype. The rearrangement links TRBV9 to TRBJ2-1, with 7 nucleotides matching TRBD1. This CDR3 contains 13 residues. Germline trimming cut 4 bases from V and 7 bases from J; bases unmatched to any gene: 5. Germline values: CDR1 SGDLS, CDR2 YYNGEE. CDR3 protein: CASSPPRGNEQFF. CDR3 DNA sequence: TGTGCCAGCAGCCCGCCCAGGGGGAATGAGCAGTTCTTC.

This clonotype occurred a few times. The chain employs TRBV29-1 and TRBJ2-3; 9 positions match TRBD2. The CDR3 loop spans 14 amino acids. Germline CDR1 is SQVTM and CDR2 is ANQGSEA. Trimming took 4 bases from V and 5 from J; bases not matched to a gene: 7. The CDR3 bases are TGCAGCGTTGTTGGCGGGGGGGCGATAGATACGCAGTATTTT. Translation: CSVVGGGAIDTQYF.

The CDR3 DNA sequence: TGTGCCAGCATGCGACAGGGCGTTAACACTGAAGCTTTCTTT. Protein product: CASMRQGVNTEAFF. The chain carries TRBV7-9 and TRBJ1-1, with 7 bases fitting TRBD1. The CDR3 has 14 residues. Germline values: CDR1 SEHNR, CDR2 FQNEAQ (reference sequence). Losses at the gene ends were 7 bases for V and 2 bases for J; bases not matched to a gene: 7.

The gene calls are TRBV6-1 and TRBJ1-4; tentatively, D is TRBD1 (6 bases). Trimming pared 6 bases from V and 7 bases from J, leaving 12 bases between. Germline lookup yields CDR1 MNHNS and CDR2 SASEGT. This CDR3 spans 13 amino acids. The CDR3 spells CASRNRDGEKLFF. The CDR3 bases are TGTGCCAGCAGAAACAGGGACGGTGAAAAACTGTTTTTT.

This clonotype was seen repeatedly, ten times or more. The chain carries TRBV4-3 and TRBJ1-3; D not certain. The CDR3 spans 15 residues. V lost 0 bases, J lost 0 bases, and 6 bases lay in between. Germline V gene lookup returns CDR1 LGHNA and CDR2 YSLEER. The chain's CDR3 is CASSQDRSSGNTIYF. The DNA of the CDR3 is TGCGCCAGCAGCCAAGACAGGAGCTCTGGAAACACCATATATTTT.

This clonotype came up many times. J is TRBJ1-6 and V is TRBV20-1, with 7 positions matching TRBD1. Unmatched junction bases numbered 4, after V lost 2 bases and J lost 9 bases. The CDR3 sequence is 13 residues long. CDR1 and CDR2 from the germline V gene are DFQATT and SNEGSKA (reference sequence). Here the CDR3 reads CSARRGGGSPLHF. The CDR3 DNA sequence: TGCAGTGCTAGAAGAGGGGGCGGTTCACCCCTCCACTTT.

This chain connects TRBV12-3 or TRBV12-4 to TRBJ1-3, with D possibly matching TRBD1 (6 bases). This CDR3 is built from 14 residues. Trimming removed 2 bases at V and 2 bases at J, with 7 bases between. The DNA of the CDR3 is TGTGCCAGCAGTTTATACAGGGCTGGAAACACCATATATTTT. Amino acid sequence: CASSLYRAGNTIYF.

This clonotype showed up just a few times. CDR3 DNA sequence: TGTGCCAGTAGTAGGAGGACAGGGCTGCCTTACAATGAGCAGTTCTTC. It yields the protein CASSRRTGLPYNEQFF. The rearrangement uses TRBV19 and TRBJ2-1; 8 nucleotides match TRBD1. V was clipped by 4 bases and J by 4 bases; unmatched bases: 9. From germline, CDR1 is LNHDA and CDR2 SQIVND (reference sequence). The CDR3 consists of 16 residues.

This clonotype was seen a handful of times. The J gene is TRBJ2-5, the V gene TRBV30; unclear D gene. Trimming took off 1 base at V and 3 bases at J, with 15 bases between the two ends. Per germline, CDR1 GTSNPN and CDR2 SVGIG (reference sequence). The CDR3 loop spans 15 amino acids. The CDR3 is CAWSDSVWLEETQYF. CDR3 in DNA: TGTGCCTGGAGTGACTCGGTATGGCTAGAAGAGACCCAGTACTTC.

This clonotype was seen many times. The chain employs TRBV13 and TRBJ2-3; perhaps TRBD1 as D (6 bases). The CDR3 spans 21 residues. Between the trimmed V and J ends, which lost 2 bases and 0 bases, there was a span of 27 bases. CDR1 is PRHDT, CDR2 FYEKMQ, per germline (reference sequence). Written as DNA, the CDR3 is TGTGCCAGCAGCTTACGAAGAAAGATCGGTGGGACAATTACTAGCACAGATACGCAGTATTTT. This gives the protein CASSLRRKIGGTITSTDTQYF.

The sample holds many counts of this clonotype. The J gene is TRBJ2-3, the V gene TRBV7-9, with D unclear. The CDR3 is made up of 15 amino acids. From germline, CDR1 is SEHNR and CDR2 FQNEAQ (reference sequence). The ends were cut back, 1 base at V and 1 base at J, with 9 bases in the middle. This chain's CDR3 is CASSLVPPRTDTQYF. DNA for the CDR3: TGTGCCAGCAGCTTAGTCCCTCCCCGCACAGATACGCAGTATTTT.

This clonotype was found a few times. The gene calls are TRBV2 and TRBJ2-3, with 8 bases aligning to TRBD2. Germline CDR1 and CDR2: SNHLY and FYNNEI. The junction had 9 bases not matched to a gene; V was cut back by 1 base and J by 6 bases. The CDR3 sequence is 16 residues long. CDR3 sequence reads: CASSEGEGAGADTQYF. Written as DNA, the CDR3 is TGTGCCAGCAGTGAAGGTGAAGGAGCGGGAGCGGATACGCAGTATTTT.